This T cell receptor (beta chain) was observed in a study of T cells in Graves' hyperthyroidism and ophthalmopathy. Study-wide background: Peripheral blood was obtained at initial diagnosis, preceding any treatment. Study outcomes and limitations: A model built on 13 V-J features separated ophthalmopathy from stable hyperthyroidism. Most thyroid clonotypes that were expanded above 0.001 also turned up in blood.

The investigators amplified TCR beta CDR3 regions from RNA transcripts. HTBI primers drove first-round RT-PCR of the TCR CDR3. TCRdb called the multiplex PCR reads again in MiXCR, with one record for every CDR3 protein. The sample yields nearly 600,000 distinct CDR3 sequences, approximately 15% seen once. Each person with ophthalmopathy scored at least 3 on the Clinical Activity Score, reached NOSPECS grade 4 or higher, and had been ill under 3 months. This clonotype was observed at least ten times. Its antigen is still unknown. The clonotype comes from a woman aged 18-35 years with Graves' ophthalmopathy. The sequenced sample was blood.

In DNA, the CDR3 is TGTGCCAGCAGCTTGGCTAGCGGGAGGTCAGATACGCAGTATTTT. Translating gives CASSLASGRSDTQYF. The V gene is TRBV7-2, the J gene TRBJ2-3; TRBD2 matches at 11 bases. The germline V gene has CDR1 SGHTA and CDR2 FQGNSA. Unmatched junction bases numbered 3, after V lost 3 bases and J lost 4 bases. This CDR3 has 15 residues.